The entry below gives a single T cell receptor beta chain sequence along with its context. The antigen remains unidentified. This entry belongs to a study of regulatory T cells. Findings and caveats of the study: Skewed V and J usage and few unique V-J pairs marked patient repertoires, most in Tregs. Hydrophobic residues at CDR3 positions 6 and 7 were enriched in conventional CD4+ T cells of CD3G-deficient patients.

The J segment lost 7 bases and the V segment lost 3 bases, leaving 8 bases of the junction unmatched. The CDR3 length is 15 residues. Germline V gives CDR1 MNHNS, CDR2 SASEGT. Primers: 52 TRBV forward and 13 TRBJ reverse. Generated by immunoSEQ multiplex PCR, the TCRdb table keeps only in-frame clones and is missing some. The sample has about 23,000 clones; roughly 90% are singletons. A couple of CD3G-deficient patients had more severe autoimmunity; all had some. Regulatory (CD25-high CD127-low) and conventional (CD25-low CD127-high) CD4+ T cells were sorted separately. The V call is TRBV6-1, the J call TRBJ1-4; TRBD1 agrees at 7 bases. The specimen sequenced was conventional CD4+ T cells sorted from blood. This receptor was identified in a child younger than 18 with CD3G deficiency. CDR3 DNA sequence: TGTGCCAGCAGTGATGGAGGGACAGTTGGTGAAAAACTGTTTTTT. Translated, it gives CASSDGGTVGEKLFF.